These 8 T cell receptor beta chains originate from one sample sequenced in a study of blood T cell repertoires in COVID-19. Measured with immunoSEQ multiplex PCR; TCRdb has only the in-frame clones, and not every one. The sample carries about 80,000 clones, around 69% recorded once. The sequenced sample consisted of peripheral blood. These receptors were taken from a man in his sixties or seventies with active or convalescent COVID-19.

This clone was observed once. This chain links TRBV2 with TRBJ1-4; TRBD1 is a possible D gene (6 bases). This CDR3 region has 12 residues. Germline CDR1 SNHLY, CDR2 FYNNEI. Trimming shortened V by 6 bases and J by 8 bases, and 10 bases separated the two germline ends. As DNA, the CDR3 is TGTGCCAGCAGGGACAGACAGGAAAAACTGTTTTTT. Translated: CASRDRQEKLFF.

This clone has a single count. The chain combines TRBV28 with TRBJ1-1; D is perhaps TRBD1 (6 bases). The CDR3 sequence is 12 residues long. The V end lost 2 bases, the J end lost 8 bases, and 9 bases lay between the germline ends. In germline, CDR1 is MDHEN, CDR2 SYDVKM. The CDR3 is CASSLQGREAFF. CDR3 DNA: TGTGCCAGCAGTTTACAGGGGCGCGAAGCTTTCTTT.

The rearrangement joins TRBV4-1 to TRBJ2-6; D possibly corresponds to TRBD1 (6 bases). Germline V CDR1 and CDR2: MGHRA, YSYEKL. The CDR3 sequence is 18 residues long. V shed 0 bases and J shed 3 bases, with 15 bases lying between them. This CDR3 reads CASSQDPLTGIGANVLTF. CDR3 DNA sequence: TGCGCCAGCAGCCAAGATCCCCTAACAGGGATTGGGGCCAACGTCCTGACTTTC.

The chain recombines TRBV10-3 with TRBJ2-3; 8 bases map to TRBD2. V shed 3 bases and J 2 bases; nucleotides not matched to a gene: 7. The CDR3 runs 16 residues. Looked up from germline, CDR1 is ENHRY and CDR2 is SYGVKD. The chain's CDR3 is CAISEPAGDLTDTQYF. CDR3 nucleotides: TGTGCCATCAGTGAACCAGCGGGGGATCTCACAGATACGCAGTATTTT.

This chain joins TRBV19 and TRBJ2-3, with 7 bases matching TRBD1. Losses at the gene ends were 1 base for V and 4 bases for J; bases not matched to a gene: 8. The germline V gene encodes CDR1 LNHDA and CDR2 SQIVND (reference sequence). The CDR3 contains 16 residues. Here the CDR3 reads CASSIGAGGSADTQYF. The DNA of the CDR3 is TGTGCCAGTAGTATAGGAGCAGGGGGATCGGCAGATACGCAGTATTTT.

This clone has only a few counts. The chain links TRBV2 to TRBJ2-5, with D possibly matching TRBD2 (6 bases). Germline V lookup: CDR1 SNHLY, CDR2 FYNNEI. Trimming removed 8 bases at V and 0 bases at J, with 19 bases between. CDR3 size: 16 residues. CDR3 in DNA: TGTGCCAGCGTGCCAGCGGGCGACCCTTACCAAGAGACCCAGTACTTC. Amino acid sequence: CASVPAGDPYQETQYF.

The chain recombines TRBV5-4 with TRBJ1-2, with a weak D call TRBD1 (6 bases). The CDR3 has 14 amino acids. Trimming cost V 5 bases and J 4 bases, with 15 bases left between them. Germline CDR1 is SGHNT and CDR2 is YYREEE (reference sequence). CDR3 in DNA: TGTGCCAGCAGGGACCCTACAGGGTCCTATGGCTACACCTTC. Residues: CASRDPTGSYGYTF. Full variable domain (outside the CDR3, taken from reference TRBV5-4 and TRBJ1-2): ETGVTQSPTHLIKTRGQQVTLRCSSQSGHNTVSWYQQALGQGPQFIFQYYREEENGRGNFPPRFSGLQFPNYSSELNVNALELDDSALYLCASRDPTGSYGYTFGSGTRLTVV.

This rearrangement joins TRBV7-2 to TRBJ2-7; no clear D gene. Looked up from germline, CDR1 is SGHTA and CDR2 is FQGNSA. Trimming stripped 0 bases from V and 4 bases from J, with 16 bases between. This CDR3 spans 16 amino acids. Here the CDR3 DNA reads TGTGCCAGCAGCTTAGCGAAGTCCGCCAGGATTTACGAGCAGTACTTC. It codes for CASSLAKSARIYEQYF. The entire variable domain, with the rest obtained from reference TRBV7-2 and TRBJ2-7, is as follows: GAGVSQSPSNKVTEKGKDVELRCDPISGHTALYWYRQSLGQGLEFLIYFQGNSAPDKSGLPSDRFSAERTGGSVSTLTIQRTQQEDSAVYLCASSLAKSARIYEQYFGPGTRLTVT.